Listed below are T cell receptor beta chains from one sample, sequenced in a study of vaccination and CD4 T cells after COVID-19. One entry per CDR3 protein, called by TCRdb with MiXCR from the PCR reads. In the table there are 11,000 to 15,000 distinct CDR3 sequences, around 70% of which are singletons. Antigen specificity for these receptors is unknown. Sample: CD4+ T cells from blood, cultured in vitro. Receptors originate from a human donor who had recovered from COVID-19. Both conserved end residues are trimmed from each CDR3. Clone size, where shown, is once, few, many, or a class for clones that have expanded.

V	J	size	CDR3
TRBV29-1	TRBJ1-1	.	SVDTGFTEAF
TRBV6-2/TRBV6-3	TRBJ1-1	.	ASIGQGKTEAF
TRBV7-7	TRBJ2-5	.	ASSQWVRTGGGETQY
TRBV7-2	TRBJ1-5	few	ASSSRQNSNQPQH
TRBV6-1	TRBJ1-4	once	ASSPGQWEKLF
TRBV20-1	TRBJ1-2	once	SARDAGVARDGYT
TRBV6-1	TRBJ1-2	.	ASSGRDRLNYGYT
TRBV4-3	TRBJ2-7	.	ASSLWTGQGYEQY
TRBV6-5	TRBJ2-6	.	ASSYSGLSLASGANVLT
TRBV6-1	TRBJ2-5	few	ASRHLLAQY
TRBV24-1	TRBJ1-1	few	ATSDLRLNTEAF
TRBV6-1	TRBJ2-2	.	ASSVLAGGTGELF
TRBV10-1	TRBJ2-2	.	ASSEQANTGELF
TRBV7-8	TRBJ2-4	.	ASSLEGLGEGAKNIQY
TRBV6-1	TRBJ1-1	once	ASRSTGLNTEAF
TRBV4-3	TRBJ2-5	.	ASSQDLEGGLETQY
TRBV20-1	TRBJ2-7	few	SASGLAAYEQY
TRBV25-1	TRBJ1-2	few	ASSERGKGANYGYT
TRBV7-8	TRBJ2-1	.	ASSLAGGPYNEQF
TRBV24-1	TRBJ1-4	.	ATSSTGVEKLF
TRBV12-3/TRBV12-4	TRBJ2-7	.	ASRGVPRINLPYEQY
TRBV28	TRBJ1-5	.	ASATGQVSNQPQH
TRBV11-2	TRBJ2-6	once	ASSGLADSGANVLT
TRBV20-1	TRBJ1-1	.	SAPLSGGPRGAF
TRBV4-3	TRBJ1-5	.	ASSQDIRLSPNQPQH
TRBV20-1	TRBJ2-2	.	SAGKGVNTGELF
TRBV20-1	TRBJ1-1	.	SATRTGGEVAF
TRBV11-3	TRBJ2-3	.	ASSHSGDTQY
TRBV28	TRBJ2-3	.	ASSFALGLAGSTDTQY
TRBV28	TRBJ1-1	.	ASSRDRVAF
TRBV28	TRBJ1-5	once	ASRDGSNQPQH
TRBV2	TRBJ1-5	.	ASRAGGGNQPQH
TRBV19	TRBJ1-1	.	ASSEGRARVWTEAF
TRBV7-2	TRBJ2-7	.	ASSSSPSSYEQY
TRBV7-2	TRBJ1-5	few	ASSTRTGGSGNQPQH